This record looks at one T cell receptor beta chain sequence and its context. Its antigen remains unknown. The CDR3 covers 13 residues. The ends lost 3 bases at V and 2 bases at J; junction bases unmatched: 0. Germline V gene lookup returns CDR1 MDHEN and CDR2 SYDVKM. This sample was taken from a study of cytomegalovirus exposure and HLA in healthy donors. In the study overall: From roughly 180 million T cells, an earlier analysis saw 117 million unique TCR beta sequences. Among the approximately 430 donors who were genotyped, 81% fell in the genetic ancestry cluster that is associated with self-reported Caucasian donors.

Study-wide points: Most TCR sequences were uncommon, yet certain public TCRs appeared in many donors. When analyzed later, a missense DCLRE1C variant was found to be linked to TCR beta V- and J-gene trimming.

The PCR used 60 Vbeta and 13 Jbeta primers. TCRdb's copy holds only in-frame clones and misses some; the assay was immunoSEQ multiplex PCR. The sample has about 140,000 clones; around 80% are singletons. This TCR derives from a man in his forties or fifties in good health and CMV-seronegative. The material sequenced was PBMCs. The chain employs TRBV28 and TRBJ1-2, with 7 bases matching TRBD1. CDR3 nucleotides: TGTGCCAGCAGTTTGACAGGGAACTATGGCTACACCTTC. It encodes CASSLTGNYGYTF.